This is a list of T cell receptor beta chains from one sample in a study of blood T cell repertoires in COVID-19. Measured with immunoSEQ multiplex PCR; TCRdb has only the in-frame clones, and not every one. The sample records fewer than 300,000 clones, 85% to 90% being singletons. The sequenced sample was peripheral blood. The receptors were gathered from a human donor in a cohort sampled during active COVID-19. Each CDR3 is given with its conserved first and last residue. Fields, in order: clone size, J gene, D gene, V gene, CDR3 protein, CDR3 DNA. The D gene is left open where the match is weak. Clone size is stated in some rows and not others, as once, few, many or a class when expanded.

. TRBJ2-3 TRBD2 TRBV7-9 CASSEGLGADTQYF TGTGCCAGCAGCGAAGGACTAGGGGCAGATACGCAGTATTTT
. TRBJ1-3 TRBD1 TRBV19 CASSIRDRDIGDTIYF TGTGCCAGTAGTATCCGGGACAGGGATATTGGTGACACCATATATTTT
. TRBJ1-1 TRBD1 TRBV6-5 CASRTGIRSNTEAFF TGTGCCAGCAGGACAGGGATTAGGTCGAACACTGAAGCTTTCTTT
. TRBJ2-3 . TRBV3-1/TRBV3-2 CASSSGDTQYF TGTGCCAGCAGCTCCGGAGATACGCAGTATTTT
once TRBJ2-3 . TRBV7-9 CASSKGGGRVDTQYF TGTGCCAGCAGCAAAGGGGGCGGGAGAGTAGATACGCAGTATTTT
. TRBJ2-1 TRBD1 TRBV12-3/TRBV12-4 CASSPGTGCFF TGTGCCAGCAGCCCCGGGACAGGGTGCTTCTTC
few TRBJ2-2 . TRBV18 CASSPPTGRPGELFF TGTGCCAGCTCACCACCGACAGGTCGGCCCGGGGAGCTGTTTTTT
. TRBJ2-1 TRBD1 TRBV11-3 CASSLDRGIRNEQFF TGTGCCAGCAGCTTGGACAGGGGAATCAGAAATGAGCAGTTCTTC
. TRBJ2-3 TRBD2 TRBV15 CATSKRVLAGGDTQYF TGTGCCACCAGCAAACGAGTACTAGCGGGAGGAGATACGCAGTATTTT
. TRBJ2-7 . TRBV10-3 CAISEGPGDSSYEQYF TGTGCCATCAGTGAGGGCCCAGGGGATAGCTCCTACGAGCAGTACTTC
once TRBJ1-5 TRBD1 TRBV6-5 CASSTGQGVQPQHF TGTGCCAGCAGTACCGGGCAGGGGGTTCAGCCCCAGCATTTT
. TRBJ2-1 TRBD2 TRBV11-3 CASSPREAYNEQFF TGTGCCAGCAGCCCGCGGGAGGCCTACAATGAGCAGTTCTTC
. TRBJ1-2 TRBD1 TRBV24-1 CATSDGGDSNYGYTF TGTGCCACCAGTGACGGAGGGGACAGCAACTATGGCTACACCTTC
. TRBJ2-1 . TRBV4-1 CASSRDWRAEQFF TGCGCCAGCAGCCGAGACTGGAGGGCTGAGCAGTTCTTC
. TRBJ2-2 TRBD2 TRBV7-3 CASRSASGGTGELFF TGTGCCAGCAGGTCGGCTAGCGGGGGCACCGGGGAGCTGTTTTTT
. TRBJ2-5 TRBD2 TRBV2 CASRGLAGGQETQYF TGTGCCAGCAGGGGGCTAGCGGGGGGCCAAGAGACCCAGTACTTC
. TRBJ2-5 . TRBV7-2 CASSLGWRGQETQYF TGTGCCAGCAGCTTAGGGTGGCGGGGCCAAGAGACCCAGTACTTC
. TRBJ2-7 . TRBV18 CASSLQGNEQYF TGTGCCAGCTCACTTCAGGGGAACGAGCAGTACTTC
. TRBJ2-7 . TRBV3-1/TRBV3-2 CASSQDPGAWAYEQYF TGTGCCAGCAGCCAAGATCCTGGAGCTTGGGCCTACGAGCAGTACTTC
. TRBJ1-1 TRBD1 TRBV30 CACSSKGQGGGYTEAFF TGTGCCTGCTCCAGTAAGGGACAGGGCGGCGGTTACACTGAAGCTTTCTTT
once TRBJ1-3 TRBD1 TRBV28 CASINPSPTGDGGNTIYF TGTGCCAGTATAAACCCCTCGCCAACAGGGGACGGTGGAAACACCATATATTTT
. TRBJ1-1 . TRBV7-3 CASSLDRNTEAFF TGTGCCAGCAGTCTAGACAGGAACACTGAAGCTTTCTTT
. TRBJ2-3 . TRBV7-9 CASSPSLGADTQYF TGTGCCAGCAGCCCTTCCCTAGGCGCAGATACGCAGTATTTT
. TRBJ1-1 TRBD1 TRBV7-2 CASSLYSGTGKDTEAFF TGTGCCAGCAGCCTTTATTCCGGGACAGGGAAAGACACTGAAGCTTTCTTT
. TRBJ2-2 TRBD2 TRBV27 CGSGSRYTGELFF TGTGGTAGCGGGAGCAGATACACCGGGGAGCTGTTTTTT
. TRBJ2-1 TRBD1 TRBV7-9 CASSLARGRVNEQFF TGTGCCAGCAGCTTAGCCAGGGGGCGCGTAAATGAGCAGTTCTTC
. TRBJ2-2 TRBD1 TRBV9 CASSPNPGQVAGELFF TGTGCCAGCAGCCCCAACCCGGGACAGGTCGCCGGGGAGCTGTTTTTT
few TRBJ2-7 TRBD2 TRBV5-5 CASSFAREGSLRKQYF TGTGCCAGCAGCTTTGCCCGGGAGGGATCCCTACGGAAGCAGTACTTC
. TRBJ1-1 . TRBV2 CASSYQGMGTEAFF TGTGCCAGCAGTTATCAGGGTATGGGAACTGAAGCTTTCTTT
many TRBJ2-1 TRBD2 TRBV11-3 CASSGLAGGPLEQFF TGTGCCAGCAGCGGCCTAGCGGGAGGGCCCTTGGAGCAGTTCTTC
. TRBJ2-1 TRBD1 TRBV27 CASRSGGRVKNEQFF TGTGCCAGTCGATCAGGGGGCAGGGTCAAAAATGAGCAGTTCTTC
. TRBJ2-1 . TRBV24-1 CATSDLSGNLLFF TGTGCCACCAGTGATTTATCAGGGAATCTACTGTTCTTC
. TRBJ1-5 . TRBV6-5 CASSRDRASNQPQHF TGTGCCAGCAGTCGAGACAGAGCATCCAATCAGCCCCAGCATTTT
. TRBJ2-7 TRBD2 TRBV3-1/TRBV3-2 CASSPSGTSGGEQYF TGTGCCAGCAGCCCCTCTGGGACTAGCGGGGGCGAGCAGTACTTC
. TRBJ2-5 . TRBV7-9 CASSLEAGKGETQYF TGTGCCAGCAGCTTAGAGGCAGGTAAAGGAGAGACCCAGTACTTC
. TRBJ1-1 . TRBV7-9 CASSLAAPPEAFF TGTGCCAGCAGCTTAGCGGCTCCTCCTGAAGCTTTCTTT
few TRBJ2-5 TRBD2 TRBV10-3 CAISDPAGFRETQYF TGTGCCATCAGTGACCCAGCGGGATTTAGAGAGACCCAGTACTTC
. TRBJ2-2 . TRBV7-9 CASSRGGGTGELFF TGTGCCAGCAGCAGGGGAGGCGGAACCGGGGAGCTGTTTTTT
once TRBJ2-7 TRBD1 TRBV2 CASGGQGAGEQYF TGTGCCAGCGGGGGACAGGGGGCGGGCGAGCAGTACTTC
. TRBJ1-5 . TRBV7-8 CASSLNPTGQPQHF TGTGCCAGCAGCCTAAATCCAACCGGTCAGCCCCAGCATTTT